The present T cell receptor (beta chain) was sequenced within a study of T cells in Graves' hyperthyroidism and ophthalmopathy. CDR1 is KGHDR, CDR2 SFDVKD, per germline. This CDR3 contains 14 residues. Trimming removed 12 bases at V and 0 bases at J, with 14 bases between. This clonotype was counted ten times or more. Amplification of TCR beta CDR3 regions used RNA as the template. The HTBI primer set served for first-round RT-PCR of the TCR CDR3. TCRdb passed the multiplex PCR reads through MiXCR, listing each CDR3 protein once. The sample includes hundreds of thousands of distinct CDR3 sequences, roughly 14% of them seen just once.

Material for sequencing was blood. The rearrangement links TRBV24-1 to TRBJ1-3; the D is unclear. The origin of this receptor is a young woman with Graves' hyperthyroidism. The CDR3 sequence: CAVSEGSSGNTIYF. In nucleotides, the CDR3 is TGTGCCGTATCGGAGGGAAGCTCTGGAAACACCATATATTTT.